These 7 T cell receptor beta chains were all obtained from the same sample, sequenced in a study of T cell responses to AZD1222 COVID-19 vaccine. Some clones are missing from TCRdb's copy, which holds only in-frame ones; the method was immunoSEQ multiplex PCR. The sample has roughly 80,000 clones, 88% seen once. Sequenced here: peripheral blood, sampled on day 0 of MenACWY control vaccination. The receptors were sampled from an adult in good health.

The chain has TRBV2 and TRBJ1-2, with D possibly TRBD1 on 6 matching bases. V was pared by 4 bases and J by 6 bases, with 15 bases between. In germline, CDR1 is SNHLY, CDR2 FYNNEI. This CDR3 region has 14 residues. The CDR3 loop is CASSGGAGADGYTF. CDR3 nucleotide sequence: TGTGCCAGCAGTGGAGGGGCAGGGGCTGATGGCTACACCTTC.

The V and J genes are TRBV7-2 and TRBJ2-1, with 9 bases aligning to TRBD1. Germline V lookup: CDR1 SGHTA, CDR2 FQGNSA. With 9 bases clipped from V and 9 bases from J, the junction kept 12 bases outside the gene matches. The CDR3 runs to 14 residues. Here the CDR3 reads CASRPGQGWGEQFF. For the CDR3, the DNA is TGTGCCAGTCGCCCGGGACAGGGTTGGGGTGAGCAGTTCTTC.

The rearrangement joins TRBV30 to TRBJ1-3; the D is unclear. The length of the CDR3 is 13 residues. CDR1 and CDR2 from the germline V gene are GTSNPN and SVGIG (reference sequence). Trimming took off 4 bases at V and 4 bases at J, with 11 bases between the two ends. The CDR3 nucleotides read TGTGCCTGGAATGCGGCTAAAGGAAACACCATATATTTT. This codes for CAWNAAKGNTIYF.

The V gene is TRBV12-3 or TRBV12-4, the J gene TRBJ2-2; D gene ambiguous. CDR3 length equals 11 residues. Trimming left V 7 bases short and J 5 bases short, with 5 bases between. The CDR3 region has the DNA TGTGCCAGCATCTCAACCGGGGAGCTGTTTTTT. It specifies CASISTGELFF.

The rearrangement joins TRBV7-6 to TRBJ2-7; no clear D. The CDR3 spans 13 residues. The V gene's germline CDR1 is SGHVS and CDR2 FNYEAQ. Trimming shortened V by 1 base and J by 6 bases, and 10 bases separated the two germline ends. The CDR3 is CASSLVRSVEQYF. CDR3 in DNA: TGTGCCAGCAGCTTAGTTAGGTCGGTCGAGCAGTACTTC.

V usage is TRBV28 and J usage is TRBJ2-3, with D unclear. This CDR3 region has 11 residues. Germline V gene data show CDR1 as MDHEN and CDR2 as SYDVKM. Trimming left V 3 bases short and J 5 bases short, with 3 bases between. CDR3 bases: TGTGCCAGCAGTTTTAGAGATACGCAGTATTTT. Protein: CASSFRDTQYF.

This clone was seen just once. V usage is TRBV4-3 and J usage is TRBJ1-3; maybe TRBD1 (6 bases). Trimming removed 1 base at V and 0 bases at J, with 13 bases between. Per the germline V gene, CDR1 is LGHNA and CDR2 is YSLEER. The CDR3 consists of 17 residues. The CDR3 DNA sequence: TGCGCCAGCAGCCAAGCCCAGGGGTCGCTCTCTGGAAACACCATATATTTT. Encoded protein: CASSQAQGSLSGNTIYF.